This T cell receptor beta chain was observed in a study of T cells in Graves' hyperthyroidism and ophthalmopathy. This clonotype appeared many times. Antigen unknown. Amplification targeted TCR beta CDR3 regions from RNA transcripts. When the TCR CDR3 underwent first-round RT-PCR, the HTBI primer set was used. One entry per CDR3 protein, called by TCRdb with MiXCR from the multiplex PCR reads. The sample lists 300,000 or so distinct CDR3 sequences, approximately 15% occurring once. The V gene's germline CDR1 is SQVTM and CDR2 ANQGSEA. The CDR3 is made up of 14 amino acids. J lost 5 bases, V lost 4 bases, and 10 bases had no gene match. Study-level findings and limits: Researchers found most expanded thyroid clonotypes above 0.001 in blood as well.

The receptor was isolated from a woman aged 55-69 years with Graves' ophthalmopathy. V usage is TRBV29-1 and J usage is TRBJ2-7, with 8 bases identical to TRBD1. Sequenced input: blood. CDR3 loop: CSVVTGEVYHEQYF. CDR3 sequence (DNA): TGCAGCGTTGTGACAGGGGAGGTGTACCACGAGCAGTACTTC.